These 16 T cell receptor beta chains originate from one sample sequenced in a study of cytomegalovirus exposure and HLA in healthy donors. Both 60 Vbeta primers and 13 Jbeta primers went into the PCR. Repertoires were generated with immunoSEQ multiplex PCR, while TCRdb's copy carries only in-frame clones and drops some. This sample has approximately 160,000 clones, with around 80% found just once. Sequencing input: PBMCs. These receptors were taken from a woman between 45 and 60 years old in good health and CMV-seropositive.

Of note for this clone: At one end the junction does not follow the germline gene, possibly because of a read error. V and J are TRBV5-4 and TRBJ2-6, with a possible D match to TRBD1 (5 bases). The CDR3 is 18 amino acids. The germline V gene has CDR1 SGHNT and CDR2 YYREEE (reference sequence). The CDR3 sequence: CASTLGKRTGSGANGLTF. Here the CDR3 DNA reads TGTGCCAGCACCCTTGGAAAGCGAACAGGCTCTGGGGCCAACGGCCTGACTTTC.

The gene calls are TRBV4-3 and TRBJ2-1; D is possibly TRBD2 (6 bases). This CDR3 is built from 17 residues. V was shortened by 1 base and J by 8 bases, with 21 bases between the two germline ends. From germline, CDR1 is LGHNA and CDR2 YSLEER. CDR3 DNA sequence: TGCGCCAGCAGCCAAGTTCTGATGGGGGGAACACAAGATGAGCAGTTCTTC. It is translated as CASSQVLMGGTQDEQFF.

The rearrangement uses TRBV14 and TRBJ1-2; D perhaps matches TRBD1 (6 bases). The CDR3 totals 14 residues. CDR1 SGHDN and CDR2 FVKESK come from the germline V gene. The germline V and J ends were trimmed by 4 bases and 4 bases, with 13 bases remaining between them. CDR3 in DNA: TGTGCCAGCAGCCCCAGGGGCCCGGGCTATGGCTACACCTTC. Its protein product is CASSPRGPGYGYTF.

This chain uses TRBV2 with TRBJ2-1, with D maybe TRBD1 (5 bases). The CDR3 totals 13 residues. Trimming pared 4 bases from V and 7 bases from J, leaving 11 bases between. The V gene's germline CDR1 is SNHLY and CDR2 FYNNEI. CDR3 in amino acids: CASSGTGRNEQFF. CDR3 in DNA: TGTGCCAGCAGTGGAACAGGACGGAATGAGCAGTTCTTC.

The CDR3 spells CASSPDIAGGVDTQYF. CDR3 bases: TGCGCCAGCAGCCCCGATATAGCGGGTGGTGTAGATACGCAGTATTTT. The J gene is TRBJ2-3, the V gene TRBV4-3; 7 nucleotides agree with TRBD2. J gave up 5 bases and V 4 bases, and 12 bases lay outside the gene matches. There are 16 residues in the CDR3. Germline CDR1 reads LGHNA; CDR2 reads YSLEER.

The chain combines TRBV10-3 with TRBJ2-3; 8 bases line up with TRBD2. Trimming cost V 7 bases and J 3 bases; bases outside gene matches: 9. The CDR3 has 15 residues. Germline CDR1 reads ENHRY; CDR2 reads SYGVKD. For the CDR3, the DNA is TGTGCCATCAAGGACGGGGGGGGGAGTACAGATACGCAGTATTTT. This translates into CAIKDGGGSTDTQYF.

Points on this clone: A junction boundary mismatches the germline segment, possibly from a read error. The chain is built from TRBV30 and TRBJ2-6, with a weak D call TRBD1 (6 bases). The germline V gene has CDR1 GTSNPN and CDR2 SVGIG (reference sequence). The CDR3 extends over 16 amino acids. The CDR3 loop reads CAWSMWTDSGANGLTF. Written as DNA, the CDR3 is TGTGCCTGGAGTATGTGGACAGACTCTGGGGCCAACGGCCTGACTTTC.

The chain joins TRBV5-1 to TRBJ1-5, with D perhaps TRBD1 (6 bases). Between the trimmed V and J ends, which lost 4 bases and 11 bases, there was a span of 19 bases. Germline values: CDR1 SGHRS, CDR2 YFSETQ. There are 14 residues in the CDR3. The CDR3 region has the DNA TGCGCCAGCAGCGTGAGCCCAGGGGAGGGGTCCCAGCATTTT. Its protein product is CASSVSPGEGSQHF.

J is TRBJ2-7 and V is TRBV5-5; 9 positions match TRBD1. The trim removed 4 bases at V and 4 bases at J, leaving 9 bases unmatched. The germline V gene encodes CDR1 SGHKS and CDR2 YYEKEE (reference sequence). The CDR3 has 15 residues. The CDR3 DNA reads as TGTGCCAGCAGCCGGACAGGGGTCACGGGTTACGAGCAGTACTTC. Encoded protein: CASSRTGVTGYEQYF.

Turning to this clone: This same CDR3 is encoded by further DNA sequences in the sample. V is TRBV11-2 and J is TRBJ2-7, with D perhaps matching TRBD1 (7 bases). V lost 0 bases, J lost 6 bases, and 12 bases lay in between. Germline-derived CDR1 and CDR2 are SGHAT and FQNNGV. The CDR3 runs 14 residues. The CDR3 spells CASSLEAGGREQYF. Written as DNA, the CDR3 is TGTGCCAGCAGCTTAGAAGCAGGGGGGCGCGAGCAGTACTTC.

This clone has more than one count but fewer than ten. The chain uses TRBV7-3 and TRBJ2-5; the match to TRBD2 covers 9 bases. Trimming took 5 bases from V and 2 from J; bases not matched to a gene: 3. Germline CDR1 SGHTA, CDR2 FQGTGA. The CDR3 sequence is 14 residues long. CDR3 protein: CASSPSGAQETQYF. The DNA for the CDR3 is TGTGCCAGCAGCCCTAGCGGGGCTCAAGAGACCCAGTACTTC.

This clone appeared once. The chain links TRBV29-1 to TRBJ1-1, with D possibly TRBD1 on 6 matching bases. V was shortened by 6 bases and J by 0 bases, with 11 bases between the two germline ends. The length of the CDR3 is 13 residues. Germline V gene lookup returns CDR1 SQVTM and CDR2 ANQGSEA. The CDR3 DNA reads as TGCAGCGTCAGGACAGCCATGAACACTGAAGCTTTCTTT. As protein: CSVRTAMNTEAFF.

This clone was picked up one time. CDR3 sequence reads: CASSDRTGPYEQYF. The CDR3 nucleotides read TGTGCCAGCAGTGACCGGACAGGCCCCTACGAGCAGTACTTC. The chain is built from TRBV2 and TRBJ2-7, with 7 bases fitting TRBD1. The CDR3 runs to 14 residues. The J segment lost 2 bases and the V segment lost 3 bases, leaving 4 bases of the junction unmatched. The germline gives CDR1 SNHLY, CDR2 FYNNEI. The full variable domain, completed using reference TRBV2 and TRBJ2-7, is EPEVTQTPSHQVTQMGQEVILRCVPISNHLYFYWYRQILGQKVEFLVSFYNNEISEKSEIFDDQFSVERPDGSNFTLKIRSTKLEDSAMYFCASSDRTGPYEQYFGPGTRLTVT.

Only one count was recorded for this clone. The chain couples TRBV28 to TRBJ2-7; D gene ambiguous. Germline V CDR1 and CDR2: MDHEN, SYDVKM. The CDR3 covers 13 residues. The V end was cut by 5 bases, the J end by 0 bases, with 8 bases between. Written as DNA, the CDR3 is TGTGCCAGCAGTACCGAGAGCTCCTACGAGCAGTACTTC. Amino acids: CASSTESSYEQYF.

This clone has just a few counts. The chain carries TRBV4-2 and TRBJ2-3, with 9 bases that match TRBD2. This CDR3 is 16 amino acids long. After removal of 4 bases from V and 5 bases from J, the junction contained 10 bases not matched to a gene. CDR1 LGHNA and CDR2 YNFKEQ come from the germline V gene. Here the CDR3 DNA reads TGTGCCAGCAGCCGATTTAAGCGGGAGGCAGGAGATACGCAGTATTTT. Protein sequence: CASSRFKREAGDTQYF.

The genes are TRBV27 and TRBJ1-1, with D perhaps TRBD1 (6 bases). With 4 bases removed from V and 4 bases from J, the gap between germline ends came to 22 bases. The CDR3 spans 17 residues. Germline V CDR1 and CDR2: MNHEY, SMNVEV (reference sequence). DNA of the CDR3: TGTGCCAGCAGTTCAGAATGGTATACAGGGTCGGGCACTGAAGCTTTCTTT. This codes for CASSSEWYTGSGTEAFF.